One sample yielded the 22 T cell receptor beta chains listed below, sequenced in a study of monozygotic twins with inflammatory bowel disease. After re-calling the 5' RACE reads, TCRdb lists one entry per CDR3 protein, DNA absent. This sample's table reports under 350,000 distinct CDR3 sequences. The sample consisted of blood. The source of these receptors is a human donor with ulcerative colitis or Crohn's disease, or a healthy co-twin of an affected twin (not recorded which).

J is TRBJ2-5 and V is TRBV28; TCRdb names TRBD1, which stays unverified in the absence of DNA. Germline CDR1 reads MDHEN; CDR2 reads SYDVKM. This CDR3 has 17 amino acids. The CDR3 loop is CASAGQGTVLYQETQYF.

The chain combines TRBV5-1 with TRBJ1-1; lacking DNA, the TRBD1 call made by TCRdb goes unchecked. The CDR3 has 16 residues. Germline CDR1 is SGHRS and CDR2 is YFSETQ. This CDR3 is CASSLEGQGMSGEAFF.

The chain's CDR3 is CATSKQGQATYEQYF. This rearrangement joins TRBV15 to TRBJ2-7; TCRdb reports TRBD1, a call that lacks DNA to check it against. Germline values: CDR1 LNHNV, CDR2 YYDKDF (reference sequence). The CDR3 runs to 15 residues.

This sequence joins TRBV4-3 and TRBJ2-7; TCRdb selects TRBD2, and the lack of DNA leaves this call unchecked. This CDR3 comprises 16 residues. Germline assignment: CDR1 LGHNA and CDR2 YSLEER. CDR3 region: CASSQVAGVNLYEQYF.

The V and J genes are TRBV20-1 and TRBJ2-1; TCRdb selects TRBD2, and the lack of DNA leaves this call unchecked. The CDR3 is 13 residues long. CDR1 and CDR2 (germline): DFQATT, SNEGSKA (reference sequence). The CDR3 sequence: CSARLAAGYEQFF.

This chain connects TRBV12-3 or TRBV12-4 to TRBJ2-6; the D gene TCRdb calls, TRBD1, cannot be checked with no DNA. CDR3 length: 15 amino acids. The CDR3 reads CASSFSGDGANVLTF.

The chain couples TRBV24-1 to TRBJ2-2; the TCRdb call, TRBD2, lacks DNA for checking. The germline CDR1 and CDR2 sequences are KGHDR and SFDVKD. This CDR3 has 13 residues. CDR3 amino acids: CATRASDSGELFF.

V and J are TRBV18 and TRBJ2-6. Germline V lookup: CDR1 KGHSH, CDR2 LQKENI. There are 15 residues in the CDR3. The CDR3 spells CATKQSGSLANVLTF.

The chain recombines TRBV24-1 with TRBJ2-3. This CDR3 has 15 residues. Germline loops: CDR1 KGHDR, CDR2 SFDVKD. The CDR3 reads CATSDSEQNTDTQYF.

The chain's CDR3 is CATRGLSKGVEKLFF. The chain has TRBV15 and TRBJ1-4; the TCRdb D gene call, TRBD1, has no DNA to confirm it. The germline V gene encodes CDR1 LNHNV and CDR2 YYDKDF (reference sequence). CDR3 size: 15 residues.

The rearrangement uses TRBV5-4 and TRBJ2-1; TCRdb's assignment of TRBD2 cannot be checked, as there is no DNA. The CDR3 has 17 residues. Germline V lookup: CDR1 SGHNT, CDR2 YYREEE (reference sequence). CDR3 protein: CASSLVLAAGFYNEQFF.

The gene calls are TRBV20-1 and TRBJ2-3. The germline CDR1 and CDR2 sequences are DFQATT and SNEGSKA (reference sequence). The CDR3 consists of 11 residues. Here the CDR3 reads CSAIRIDTQYF.

This chain joins TRBV7-2 and TRBJ2-5; there is no DNA to check the TCRdb D call of TRBD1. The CDR3 totals 14 residues. Germline V lookup: CDR1 SGHTA, CDR2 FQGNSA. CDR3 in amino acids: CATRPSGGRETQYF.

This CDR3 is CASSPPRVGVGVNEQFF. The chain has TRBV18 and TRBJ2-1; the TCRdb D gene call, TRBD2, has no DNA to confirm it. CDR3 length equals 17 residues. Germline V CDR1 and CDR2: KGHSH, LQKENI. The full variable domain, rest sourced from reference TRBV18 and TRBJ2-1, is NAGVMQNPRHLVRRRGQEARLRCSPMKGHSHVYWYRQLPEEGLKFMVYLQKENIIDESGMPKERFSAEFPKEGPSILRIQQVVRGDSAAYFCASSPPRVGVGVNEQFFGPGTRLTVL.

This chain connects TRBV24-1 to TRBJ2-1; TCRdb outputs TRBD2, but without DNA this stays unchecked. The CDR3 is 15 amino acids. CDR1 is KGHDR and CDR2 is SFDVKD in the germline V gene. The CDR3 here is CATSDLSGRVNEQFF.

This rearrangement joins TRBV18 to TRBJ2-3; TCRdb calls TRBD2, which cannot be checked without DNA. Germline V gene lookup returns CDR1 KGHSH and CDR2 LQKENI. There are 15 residues in the CDR3. CDR3 residues: CASSPLRLSADTQYF.

This sequence joins TRBV24-1 and TRBJ2-1; the TCRdb D gene call, TRBD1, has no DNA to confirm it. CDR1 is KGHDR and CDR2 is SFDVKD in the germline V gene. The length of the CDR3 is 14 residues. CDR3 in amino acids: CATRGGVSYNEQFF.

The chain employs TRBV4-3 and TRBJ2-1; TCRdb reports TRBD2, a call that lacks DNA to check it against. Germline loops: CDR1 LGHNA, CDR2 YSLEER. This CDR3 is built from 16 residues. CDR3 in amino acids: CASSQGSGASYNEQFF.

The chain has TRBV30 and TRBJ2-3. From germline, CDR1 is GTSNPN and CDR2 SVGIG (reference sequence). The CDR3 totals 12 residues. CDR3 in amino acids: CAWNPGTDTQYF.

This CDR3 is CATTDTGAAGAKNIQYF. The chain is built from TRBV15 and TRBJ2-4; lacking DNA, the TRBD1 call made by TCRdb goes unchecked. This CDR3 spans 17 amino acids. CDR1 and CDR2 (germline): LNHNV, YYDKDF (reference sequence).

V gene TRBV6-2 or TRBV6-3 combines with J gene TRBJ2-3; the D gene TCRdb calls, TRBD1, cannot be checked with no DNA. This CDR3 has 15 residues. Germline values: CDR1 MNHEY, CDR2 SVGEGT. The CDR3 loop is CASGRADRGSDTQYF.

The CDR3 sequence: CASSGQGNTGELFF. The chain links TRBV5-1 to TRBJ2-2; TCRdb calls TRBD1, which cannot be checked without DNA. Germline V gives CDR1 SGHRS, CDR2 YFSETQ. This CDR3 has 14 amino acids.